These T cell receptor beta chains were read from a single sample in a study of blood T cell repertoires in COVID-19. Profiled with immunoSEQ multiplex PCR; TCRdb holds only in-frame clones, not every one. The sample has fewer than 85,000 clones, around 89% seen once. Input material: peripheral blood. These receptors came from a human donor in a cohort sampled during active COVID-19. CDR3s include the opening cysteine and the closing phenylalanine or tryptophan. A D gene is named only where the DNA matches it firmly. Only some rows state a clone size, as once, few, many or a class for expanded clones.

d_gene	v_gene	abundance	j_gene	CDR3nt	CDR3aa
NA	TRBV5-1	NA	TRBJ1-3	TGCGCCAGCAGCTTTTCCGGGAATGAGGGTGGAAACACCATATATTTT	CASSFSGNEGGNTIYF
NA	TRBV15	NA	TRBJ1-2	TGTGCCACCAGCAGAGATTTGGGCACAGCCTACGGCTACACCTTC	CATSRDLGTAYGYTF
TRBD1	TRBV5-1	few	TRBJ1-1	TGCGCCAGCAGACCAACCGGGACAGGGGGCCTGAACACTGAAGCTTTCTTT	CASRPTGTGGLNTEAFF
TRBD2	TRBV5-6	NA	TRBJ2-3	TGTGCCAGCAGCTTGTGGACTAGCGGCACAGATACGCAGTATTTT	CASSLWTSGTDTQYF
TRBD2	TRBV11-2	NA	TRBJ2-2	TGTGCCAGCAGCTTAGATCTGACTTCCAGCGGGGCCGGGGAGCTGTTTTTT	CASSLDLTSSGAGELFF
TRBD1	TRBV10-3	NA	TRBJ1-1	TGTGCCATCAGTGAATCAGGGGGATACGGCACTGAAGCTTTCTTT	CAISESGGYGTEAFF
NA	TRBV5-4	NA	TRBJ2-2	TGTGCCAGCAGCTTGGGTCAGGGCTTCAGCGGGGAGCTGTTTTTT	CASSLGQGFSGELFF
NA	TRBV9	once	TRBJ2-3	TGTGCCAGCAGCGCGGGTGTGGGGGCCACAGATACGCAGTATTTT	CASSAGVGATDTQYF
NA	TRBV3-1/TRBV3-2	NA	TRBJ2-3	TGTGCCAGCAGCCAAGAAGGGAGCGGTCTGGGTACGGGCGATACGCAGTATTTT	CASSQEGSGLGTGDTQYF
NA	TRBV5-1	once	TRBJ2-3	TGCGCCAGCAGCGGGGGGTTTGGGGATACGCAGTATTTT	CASSGGFGDTQYF
TRBD1	TRBV25-1	NA	TRBJ1-6	TGTGCCAGCAGTGGCGACAGGGCCCTCAATTCACCCCTCCACTTT	CASSGDRALNSPLHF
NA	TRBV29-1	NA	TRBJ2-7	TGCAGCGTTGAAGAGTCTAGCTACGAGCAGTACTTC	CSVEESSYEQYF
NA	TRBV25-1	few	TRBJ1-2	TGTGCCAGCAGTGAAGTAGGGAGGGGCTATGGCTACACCTTC	CASSEVGRGYGYTF
NA	TRBV7-9	once	TRBJ2-3	TGTGCCAGCAGCCCGGGAAACAGTCCAGATACGCAGTATTTT	CASSPGNSPDTQYF
NA	TRBV15	NA	TRBJ2-5	TGTGCCACCAGCAGAGATCTACTACTAGCCGAACAAGAGACCCAGTACTTC	CATSRDLLLAEQETQYF
TRBD1	TRBV10-3	NA	TRBJ1-5	TGTGCCATCAGTGAGTCGAGTCAGGGGGATTCGCAGCCCCAGCATTTT	CAISESSQGDSQPQHF
NA	TRBV5-1	NA	TRBJ1-2	TGCGCCAGCAGCCCCCGGTCTACTATTCAGGGCTACACCTTC	CASSPRSTIQGYTF
TRBD1	TRBV6-5	NA	TRBJ1-5	TGTGCCAGCACCCCGGGACAGGGCAATCAGCCCCAGCATTTT	CASTPGQGNQPQHF
NA	TRBV19	NA	TRBJ1-3	TGTGCCAGTAGTAACGGGTATATGGGAAACACCATATATTTT	CASSNGYMGNTIYF
NA	TRBV5-5	NA	TRBJ2-5	TGTGCCAGCAGCTTGGTCTATGAGACCCAGTACTTC	CASSLVYETQYF
TRBD1	TRBV3-1/TRBV3-2	NA	TRBJ1-5	TGTGCCAGCAGCCCCTTGGACAGGGATCAGCCCCAGCATTTT	CASSPLDRDQPQHF
NA	TRBV6-2/TRBV6-3	NA	TRBJ2-2	TGTGCCAGCAGCCAGGGGTCCTCCGGGGAGCTGTTTTTT	CASSQGSSGELFF
TRBD2	TRBV5-4	once	TRBJ2-1	TGTGCCAGCAGCTTGGAGACTAGCGGAAACAATGAGCAGTTCTTC	CASSLETSGNNEQFF
TRBD2	TRBV14	NA	TRBJ2-1	TGTGCCAGCAGCCAACTAATAGCGGGAGCTAATGAGCAGTTCTTC	CASSQLIAGANEQFF
NA	TRBV29-1	NA	TRBJ1-2	TGCAGCGTTCTCGTCGACAGCCACTATGGCTACACCTTC	CSVLVDSHYGYTF
NA	TRBV11-1	NA	TRBJ1-2	TGTGCCAGCAGCTTACAGGGGCCCTATGGCTACACCTTC	CASSLQGPYGYTF
NA	TRBV7-6	NA	TRBJ2-3	TGTGCCAGCAGCTTATTTGAGGGTAGGACAGATACGCAGTATTTT	CASSLFEGRTDTQYF
TRBD1	TRBV18	NA	TRBJ2-5	TGTGCCAGCTCACCCCCCGACAGGGGGCAAGAGACCCAGTACTTC	CASSPPDRGQETQYF